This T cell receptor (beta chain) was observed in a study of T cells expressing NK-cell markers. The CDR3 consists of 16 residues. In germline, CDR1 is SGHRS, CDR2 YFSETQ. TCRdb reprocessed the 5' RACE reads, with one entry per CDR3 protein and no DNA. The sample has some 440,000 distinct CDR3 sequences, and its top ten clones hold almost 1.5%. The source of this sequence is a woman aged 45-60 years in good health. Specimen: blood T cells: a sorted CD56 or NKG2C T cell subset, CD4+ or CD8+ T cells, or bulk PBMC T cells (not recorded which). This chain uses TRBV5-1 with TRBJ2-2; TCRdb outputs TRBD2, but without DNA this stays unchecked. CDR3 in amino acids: CASSAWREAGTGELFF. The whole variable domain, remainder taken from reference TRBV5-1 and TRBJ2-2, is KAGVTQTPRYLIKTRGQQVTLSCSPISGHRSVSWYQQTPGQGLQFLFEYFSETQRNKGNFPGRFSGRQFSNSRSEMNVSTLELGDSALYLCASSAWREAGTGELFFGEGSRLTVL.